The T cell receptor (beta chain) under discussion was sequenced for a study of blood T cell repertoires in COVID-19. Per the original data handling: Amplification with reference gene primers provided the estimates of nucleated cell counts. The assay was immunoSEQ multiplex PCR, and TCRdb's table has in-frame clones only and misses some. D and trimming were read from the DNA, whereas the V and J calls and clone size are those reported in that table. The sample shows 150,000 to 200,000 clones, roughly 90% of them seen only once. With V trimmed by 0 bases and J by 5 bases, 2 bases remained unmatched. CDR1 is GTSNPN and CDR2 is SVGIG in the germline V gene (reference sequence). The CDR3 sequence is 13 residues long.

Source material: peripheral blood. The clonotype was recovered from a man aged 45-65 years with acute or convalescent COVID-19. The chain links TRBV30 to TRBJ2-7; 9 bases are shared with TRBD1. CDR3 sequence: CAWSVGQGNEQYF. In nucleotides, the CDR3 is TGTGCCTGGAGTGTTGGACAGGGGAACGAGCAGTACTTC.